This T cell receptor (beta chain) was captured in a study of regulatory T cells in long-lasting Graves disease. Points from the study as a whole: Segments TRBV28, TRBJ1-2 and TRBJ2-5 showed preferential usage in persistent disease.

The germline CDR1 and CDR2 sequences are SQVTM and ANQGSEA. The CDR3 totals 14 residues. Between the trimmed V and J ends, which lost 5 bases and 2 bases, there was a span of 13 bases. Investigators prepared the TCR beta libraries by applying iRepertoire HTBI primers and Arm-PCR of CDR3 regions. TCRdb called the multiplex PCR reads again in MiXCR, with one record for every CDR3 protein. The sample contains some 220,000 distinct CDR3 sequences, roughly 20% of which appear only once. Described time point: newly diagnosed GD, antithyroid drugs for less than 3 months. From RNA extracted from PBMCs, the TCR library was made. This clonotype was observed at least ten times. As yet, its antigen is unknown. The data also belong to a second study, concerning T cells in Graves' hyperthyroidism and ophthalmopathy. This second study notes: Newly diagnosed patients aged 18 to 65 had hyperthyroidism of under 2 months' duration. A model built on 13 V-J features separated ophthalmopathy from stable hyperthyroidism.

Sequences were derived from peripheral blood mononuclear cells (PBMCs), sampled at new diagnosis, from a patient treated with antithyroid drugs. The chain recombines TRBV29-1 with TRBJ2-1; no reliable D call. This sequence originates from a woman aged 25 to 39 with Graves disease. CDR3: CSVTGRSAYNEQFF. The CDR3 DNA reads TGCAGCGTTACCGGACGGAGCGCCTACAATGAGCAGTTCTTC.